A selection of T cell receptor beta chains follows, all from one sample in a study of shared clonotypes between healthy human individuals. Sequenced by immunoSEQ multiplex PCR; TCRdb stores in-frame clones only, minus some. Here the sample spans some 630,000 clones, 90% to 97% being singletons. Sequencing was performed on naive CD8+ T cells sorted from blood. The receptors here all came from a woman aged 25 to 39 in good health. CDR3s include the opening cysteine and the closing phenylalanine or tryptophan. D genes are given only for firm matches. Size is stated for part of the rows, as once, few or many counts, or as a class when the clone is expanded.

j_call | cdr3_length | v_call | d_call | clone_size | cdr3_aa | cdr3_nt
TRBJ1-5 | 17 | TRBV28 | - | - | CASSLGRAWGSNQPQHF | TGTGCCAGCAGTTTGGGGAGGGCATGGGGAAGCAATCAGCCCCAGCATTTT
TRBJ2-7 | 16 | TRBV4-2 | TRBD2 | - | CASSQDRTSGIYEQYF | TGTGCCAGCAGCCAAGATCGGACTAGCGGGATTTACGAGCAGTACTTC
TRBJ1-2 | 14 | TRBV28 | - | - | CASSTGPTSSGYTF | TGTGCCAGCAGTACGGGACCAACCTCCTCTGGCTACACCTTC
TRBJ2-1 | 12 | TRBV7-6 | - | once | CASSLAAHEQFF | TGTGCCAGCAGCTTAGCGGCGCATGAGCAGTTCTTC
TRBJ1-5 | 15 | TRBV28 | - | - | CASRIGTSSNQPQHF | TGTGCCAGCAGAATCGGGACATCAAGCAATCAGCCCCAGCATTTT
TRBJ2-1 | 12 | TRBV14 | - | - | CASSHLLNEQFF | TGTGCCAGCAGCCATTTGCTAAATGAGCAGTTCTTC
TRBJ2-7 | 12 | TRBV7-9 | TRBD1 | - | CASRGQVYEQYF | TGTGCCAGCAGGGGACAGGTTTACGAGCAGTACTTC
TRBJ2-5 | 13 | TRBV5-6 | - | - | CASSLALIETQYF | TGTGCCAGCAGCTTGGCTCTAATAGAGACCCAGTACTTC
TRBJ2-7 | 14 | TRBV19 | TRBD1 | - | CASSIGRGPYEQYF | TGTGCCAGTAGTATTGGCAGGGGGCCCTACGAGCAGTACTTC
TRBJ2-7 | 13 | TRBV7-9 | - | - | CASSPGLVPEQYF | TGTGCCAGCAGCCCCGGACTGGTCCCCGAGCAGTACTTC
TRBJ2-7 | 16 | TRBV4-1 | - | - | CASSQGVGSGSYEQYF | TGCGCCAGCAGCCAAGGGGTTGGTAGCGGCTCCTACGAGCAGTACTTC
TRBJ1-5 | 15 | TRBV27 | - | - | CASSPTTGSNQPQHF | TGTGCCAGCAGTCCGACGACAGGTTCCAATCAGCCCCAGCATTTT
TRBJ2-1 | 16 | TRBV4-1 | - | - | CASSQDTHSSYNEQFF | TGCGCCAGCAGCCAAGATACCCATAGCTCCTACAATGAGCAGTTCTTC
TRBJ2-7 | 16 | TRBV7-6 | TRBD2 | - | CASSFDSGSGLYEQYF | TGTGCCAGCAGCTTTGATAGCGGGAGTGGGCTCTACGAGCAGTACTTC
TRBJ1-4 | 16 | TRBV4-1 | TRBD1 | - | CASSRAQGGNNEKLFF | TGCGCCAGCAGCCGTGCACAGGGGGGTAATAATGAAAAACTGTTTTTT
TRBJ2-7 | 14 | TRBV4-1 | TRBD2 | - | CASSQPTSSYEQYF | TGCGCCAGCAGCCAGCCGACTAGCTCTTACGAGCAGTACTTC
TRBJ2-2 | 16 | TRBV27 | TRBD1 | - | CASSLSRGGGTGELFF | TGTGCCAGCAGTTTATCTCGAGGGGGCGGCACCGGGGAGCTGTTTTTT
TRBJ2-5 | 15 | TRBV4-1 | TRBD1 | once | CASSPDRGQGETQYF | TGCGCCAGCAGCCCGGACAGGGGGCAGGGGGAGACCCAGTACTTC
TRBJ2-2 | 16 | TRBV9 | - | once | CASSVVVAENTGELFF | TGTGCCAGCAGCGTAGTGGTAGCGGAGAACACCGGGGAGCTGTTTTTT
TRBJ2-7 | 14 | TRBV27 | - | - | CASGPGRTIYEQYF | TGTGCCAGTGGGCCCGGCCGGACCATCTACGAGCAGTACTTC
TRBJ2-2 | 14 | TRBV29-1 | TRBD1 | - | CSVGPGTGTGELFF | TGCAGCGTGGGACCCGGGACAGGGACCGGGGAGCTGTTTTTT
TRBJ2-7 | 16 | TRBV4-1 | TRBD2 | - | CASSQDLLGGSYEQYF | TGCGCCAGCAGCCAAGATCTCTTGGGGGGGTCCTACGAGCAGTACTTC
TRBJ1-5 | 17 | TRBV21-1 | - | once | CASSKFSAGGDNQPQHF | TGTGCCAGCAGCAAATTCTCGGCAGGGGGCGACAATCAGCCCCAGCATTTT
TRBJ2-5 | 17 | TRBV7-8 | TRBD2 | - | CASSTHRTSGRIETQYF | TGTGCCAGCAGCACTCACAGGACTAGCGGGAGGATAGAGACCCAGTACTTC
TRBJ2-5 | 15 | TRBV7-9 | TRBD1 | - | CASELTGGAAETQYF | TGTGCCAGCGAACTAACAGGGGGCGCCGCAGAGACCCAGTACTTC
TRBJ2-7 | 13 | TRBV27 | - | - | CVSTSGSFHEQYF | TGTGTCAGCACGTCCGGGAGTTTCCACGAGCAGTACTTC
TRBJ1-1 | 13 | TRBV5-6 | - | - | CASSLSGDTEAFF | TGTGCCAGCAGCTTGTCAGGCGACACTGAAGCTTTCTTT
TRBJ2-7 | 13 | TRBV19 | - | - | CASSIAVSYEQYF | TGTGCCAGTAGTATCGCGGTTTCCTACGAGCAGTACTTC
TRBJ1-2 | 15 | TRBV4-1 | TRBD1 | - | CASSQEVVTGDGYTF | TGCGCCAGCAGCCAAGAAGTTGTAACAGGGGATGGCTACACCTTC
TRBJ2-7 | 15 | TRBV9 | - | - | CASSPTWGAAYEQYF | TGTGCCAGCAGCCCCACCTGGGGAGCGGCCTACGAGCAGTACTTC
TRBJ2-7 | 14 | TRBV7-2 | - | - | CASSLAGRTYEQYF | TGTGCCAGCAGCTTGGCGGGAAGGACCTACGAGCAGTACTTC
TRBJ1-6 | 14 | TRBV7-9 | TRBD1 | - | CASSSGTGDSPLHF | TGTGCCAGCAGCTCCGGGACAGGGGATTCACCCCTCCACTTT
TRBJ2-7 | 15 | TRBV2 | - | - | CASSDPAHSSYEQYF | TGTGCCAGCAGTGATCCAGCCCATAGCTCCTACGAGCAGTACTTC
TRBJ2-7 | 11 | TRBV10-3 | - | - | CASSGRYEQYF | TGTGCCAGCTCGGGGCGTTATGAGCAGTACTTC
TRBJ1-5 | 12 | TRBV28 | - | - | CASRTRGKPQHF | TGTGCCAGCAGGACCAGGGGAAAGCCCCAGCATTTT
TRBJ1-1 | 14 | TRBV10-3 | - | - | CAISESRENTEAFF | TGTGCCATCAGTGAGTCTCGAGAGAACACTGAAGCTTTCTTT
TRBJ1-3 | 18 | TRBV28 | - | - | CASSDGTNRLLPGNTIYF | TGTGCCAGCAGTGATGGAACTAATCGACTCCTTCCTGGAAACACCATATATTTT
TRBJ2-7 | 16 | TRBV27 | TRBD2 | - | CASSFSAGVRSYEQYF | TGTGCCAGCAGTTTTAGCGCGGGAGTAAGATCCTACGAGCAGTACTTC
TRBJ2-7 | 13 | TRBV10-2 | - | - | CASSEWQTYEQYF | TGCGCCAGCAGTGAGTGGCAGACCTACGAGCAGTACTTC
TRBJ1-1 | 14 | TRBV2 | - | few | CASSVGPLNTEAFF | TGTGCCAGCAGTGTAGGACCCCTCAACACTGAAGCTTTCTTT
TRBJ1-4 | 15 | TRBV5-6 | TRBD1 | - | CASSSQQGAGEKLFF | TGTGCCAGCAGCAGCCAACAGGGGGCAGGGGAAAAACTGTTTTTT
TRBJ2-7 | 16 | TRBV7-9 | TRBD1 | - | CASSLAQGQYSYEQYF | TGTGCCAGCAGCTTAGCACAGGGGCAGTACTCCTACGAGCAGTACTTC
TRBJ2-5 | 13 | TRBV9 | - | - | CASSEDTQETQYF | TGTGCCAGCAGCGAAGACACTCAAGAGACCCAGTACTTC
TRBJ1-2 | 13 | TRBV2 | - | - | CASSDLGPYGYTF | TGTGCCAGCAGTGATTTGGGACCCTATGGCTACACCTTC